The 3 T cell receptor beta chains below were found in one sample sequenced in a study of T cell repertoires in cytomegalovirus infection. TCRdb ran MiXCR on the reads and lists one entry per CDR3 protein. The data hold about 890,000 distinct CDR3 sequences, with around 30% observed a single time. These receptors' targets are unknown. The starting material was cultured CD8+ T cells from PBMCs, obtained from culture after CMV antigen stimulation. All receptors derive from a human donor in good health (CMV status not recorded). Some clones in this sample may be carry-over from other donors' samples.

The table lists this clonotype with a few counts. The V and J genes are TRBV27 and TRBJ2-4, with a possible D match to TRBD1 (7 bases). The V gene's germline CDR1 is MNHEY and CDR2 SMNVEV (reference sequence). The CDR3 spans 17 residues. Trimming left V 5 bases short and J 5 bases short, with 22 bases between. This CDR3 reads CASSRPQGEAGQNIQYF. Here the CDR3 DNA reads TGTGCCAGCAGTCGACCTCAGGGGGAAGCGGGCCAAAACATTCAGTACTTC.

The table lists this clonotype with a few counts. The CDR3 loop is CASSRLIRDYGYTF. The CDR3 DNA reads TGTGCCAGCAGCCGACTTATTAGGGACTATGGCTACACCTTC. The V call is TRBV7-9, the J call TRBJ1-2; D is unclear. The CDR3 is made up of 14 amino acids. Trimming removed 5 bases from V and 3 bases from J, with 13 bases in between. Looked up from germline, CDR1 is SEHNR and CDR2 is FQNEAQ (reference sequence). The variable domain in full, completed from reference TRBV7-9 and TRBJ1-2, reads DTGVSQNPRHKITKRGQNVTFRCDPISEHNRLYWYRQTLGQGPEFLTYFQNEAQLEKSRLLSDRFSAERPKGSFSTLEIQRTEQGDSAMYLCASSRLIRDYGYTFGSGTRLTVV.

Only a few counts were recorded for this clonotype. The gene calls are TRBV6-1 and TRBJ1-4; TRBD1 might be the D (6 bases). The germline V gene encodes CDR1 MNHNS and CDR2 SASEGT. V lost 5 bases, J lost 8 bases, and 18 bases lay in between. The CDR3 has 15 residues. The CDR3 here is CASSQSSGHPEKLFF. The CDR3 DNA is TGTGCCAGCAGTCAAAGTTCGGGACATCCCGAAAAACTGTTTTTT.